This T cell receptor (beta chain) was sequenced during a study of shared clonotypes between healthy human individuals. Germline CDR1 reads LGHNA; CDR2 reads YNFKEQ. With 0 bases clipped from V and 2 bases from J, the junction kept 6 bases outside the gene matches. There are 17 residues in the CDR3. The naive CD8 subset, CD45RO-negative cells positively selected for CCR7, excluded terminally differentiated effector memory CD45RA+ cells. Method: immunoSEQ multiplex PCR; TCRdb's copy keeps in-frame clones and lacks some. The sample has about 2.1 million clones; about 92% are singletons. The chain has TRBV4-2 and TRBJ2-1, with TRBD2 matching over 8 bases. The sequence was collected from a man aged 18-30 years in good health. Some clones in this sample may be carry-over from other donors' samples. The sequenced sample consisted of naive CD8+ T cells from PBMCs. The CDR3 DNA reads as TGTGCCAGCAGCCAAGACGAGGCGGGAGGCCCCTACAATGAGCAGTTCTTC. Amino acid sequence: CASSQDEAGGPYNEQFF.